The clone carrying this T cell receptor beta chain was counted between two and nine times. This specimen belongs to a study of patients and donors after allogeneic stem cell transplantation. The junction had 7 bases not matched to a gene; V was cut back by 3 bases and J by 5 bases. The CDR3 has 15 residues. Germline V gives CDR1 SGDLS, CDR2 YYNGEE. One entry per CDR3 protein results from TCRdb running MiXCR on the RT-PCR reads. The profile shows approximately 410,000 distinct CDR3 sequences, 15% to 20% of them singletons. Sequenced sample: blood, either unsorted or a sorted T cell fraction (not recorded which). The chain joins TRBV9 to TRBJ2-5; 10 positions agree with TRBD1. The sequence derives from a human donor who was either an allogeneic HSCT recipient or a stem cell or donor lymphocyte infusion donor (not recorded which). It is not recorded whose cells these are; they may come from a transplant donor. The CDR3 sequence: CASSGGTGEGETQYF. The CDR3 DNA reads TGTGCCAGCAGCGGGGGGACAGGGGAGGGGGAGACCCAGTACTTC.